The 8 T cell receptor beta chains in this list originate from one sample, sequenced in a study of blood T cell repertoires in COVID-19. The table came from immunoSEQ multiplex PCR; TCRdb's copy has only in-frame clones and leaves some out. Among about 170,000 clones listed, 70% to 90% were seen once. The material sequenced was PBMCs or T cells enriched from blood (not recorded which). Receptors were obtained from a young woman who had recovered from COVID-19.

This chain connects TRBV23-1 to TRBJ2-2; 7 bases match TRBD1. TRBV23-1 is reported as an ORF; its role is uncertain. The CDR3 loop spans 14 amino acids. Trimming took 3 bases from V and 5 from J; bases not matched to a gene: 3. The CDR3 spells CASSHGRGTGELFF. The CDR3 DNA is TGCGCCAGCAGTCACGGCAGGGGGACCGGGGAGCTGTTTTTT.

This sequence joins TRBV6-6 and TRBJ1-5, with no clear D. CDR3 length equals 12 residues. Trimming removed 4 bases from V and 5 bases from J, with 6 bases in between. CDR1 and CDR2 (germline): MNHNY, SVGAGI (reference sequence). The CDR3 loop reads CASSLQDQPQHF. Written as DNA, the CDR3 is TGTGCCAGCAGTTTGCAGGATCAGCCCCAGCATTTT.

The chain uses TRBV6-5 and TRBJ2-7; 8 bases match TRBD2. The V and J ends lost 2 bases and 3 bases, in that order; junction bases with no gene match: 9. The CDR3 runs to 16 residues. CDR1 and CDR2 (germline): MNHEY, SVGAGI. The CDR3 spells CASSYTQTSAYYEQYF. As DNA, the CDR3 is TGTGCCAGCAGTTACACCCAGACTAGCGCATACTACGAGCAGTACTTC.

As for this clone: One junction end disagrees with the germline gene, perhaps due to a read error. The chain is built from TRBV12-3 or TRBV12-4 and TRBJ2-1; TRBD2 matches 9 bases. This CDR3 has 13 residues. CDR3 region: CASSLTVREGRVF. The CDR3 DNA reads as TGTGCCAGCAGTTTAACCGTGCGGGAGGGCCGGGTCTTC.

J is TRBJ1-1 and V is TRBV5-1; maybe TRBD1 (5 bases). Looked up from germline, CDR1 is SGHRS and CDR2 is YFSETQ. This CDR3 contains 16 residues. V was shortened by 0 bases and J by 7 bases, with 19 bases between the two germline ends. The CDR3 sequence: CASSLATGGAIGEAFF. CDR3 nucleotide sequence: TGCGCCAGCAGCTTGGCCACAGGCGGGGCCATCGGTGAAGCTTTCTTT.

This chain uses TRBV30 with TRBJ1-5; D gene ambiguous. The CDR3 contains 12 residues. Trimming pared 3 bases from V and 1 base from J, leaving 4 bases between. Per the germline V gene, CDR1 is GTSNPN and CDR2 is SVGIG (reference sequence). The DNA of the CDR3 is TGTGCCTGGAGCAGGAGCAATCAGCCCCAGCATTTT. Its translation is CAWSRSNQPQHF.

The V and J genes are TRBV6-2 or TRBV6-3 and TRBJ2-7; D may be TRBD1 (5 bases). The CDR3 has 14 residues. Germline lookup yields CDR1 MNHEY and CDR2 SVGEGT. The V and J ends lost 2 bases and 3 bases respectively, with 11 bases between them. CDR3 in amino acids: CASSYKGENYEQYF. CDR3 sequence (DNA): TGTGCCAGCAGTTACAAAGGGGAAAACTACGAGCAGTACTTC.

V and J are TRBV7-9 and TRBJ2-7, with 13 bases lining up with TRBD2. The CDR3 is 18 residues long. Germline-derived CDR1 and CDR2 are SEHNR and FQNEAQ (reference sequence). V lost 4 bases to trimming and J lost 1 base; unmatched junction nucleotides: 10. CDR3 protein: CASSWGLAGSAPSYEQYF. The CDR3 nucleotides are TGTGCCAGCAGCTGGGGACTAGCGGGAAGTGCCCCTTCCTACGAGCAGTACTTC.